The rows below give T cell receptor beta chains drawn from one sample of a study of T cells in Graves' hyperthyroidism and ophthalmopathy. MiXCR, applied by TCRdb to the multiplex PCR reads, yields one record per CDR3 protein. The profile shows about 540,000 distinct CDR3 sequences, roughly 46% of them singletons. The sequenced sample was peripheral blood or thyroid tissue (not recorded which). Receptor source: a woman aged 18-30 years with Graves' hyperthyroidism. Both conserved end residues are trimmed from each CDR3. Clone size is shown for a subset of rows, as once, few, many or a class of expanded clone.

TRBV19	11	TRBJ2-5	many	ASSEGWGETQY
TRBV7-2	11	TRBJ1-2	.	ASSQGRDPGYT
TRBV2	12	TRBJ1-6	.	ANRRDRDNSPLH
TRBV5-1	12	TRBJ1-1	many	ASSLRGPNTEAF
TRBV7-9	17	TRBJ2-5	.	ASSVYGSGTGYVDETQY
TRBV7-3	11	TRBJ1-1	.	ASSTTRNTEAF
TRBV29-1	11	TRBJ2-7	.	SVGGGHYYEQY
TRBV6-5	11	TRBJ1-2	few	ASSYSDGDGYT
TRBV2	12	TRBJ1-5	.	ASTLGTGNQPQH
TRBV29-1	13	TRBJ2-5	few	SVDTRTGSKETQY
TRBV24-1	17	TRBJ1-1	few	ATSAPPGTGGTMNTEAF
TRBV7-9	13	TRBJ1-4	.	ASSLAQATNEKLF